This T cell receptor (beta chain) was identified in a study of human T cells and chemical hapten exposure. The time point denotes: patch test 1, 2 weeks after DPC sensitization. Treatment denoted: therapeutic diphenylcyclopropenone sensitization with weekly scalp DPC. MiXCR, applied by TCRdb to the RACE reads, yields one record per CDR3 protein. The table has 150,000 to 200,000 distinct CDR3 sequences, around 13% seen once. This receptor was identified in a woman younger than 45 with alopecia areata. Some clones in this sample may be carry-over from other donors' samples. The sequencing here drew on whole blood, taken in connection with sensitization to the hapten diphenylcyclopropenone (DPC).

For the CDR3, the DNA is TGCAGTGCTCAGAGTGCAGGTAGACAAACTGAAGCTTTCTTT. Its protein product is CSAQSAGRQTEAFF. The chain uses TRBV20-1 and TRBJ1-1, with D unresolved. CDR3 size: 14 residues. The ends were cut back, 5 bases at V and 5 bases at J, with 18 bases in the middle. Germline V gene lookup returns CDR1 DFQATT and CDR2 SNEGSKA (reference sequence).